This paragraph covers one TCR beta chain sequence. These data come from a study of Ad26.COV2.S vaccination and SARS-CoV-2 variants. The length of the CDR3 is 15 residues. The V and J ends lost 0 bases and 4 bases respectively, with 12 bases between them. Germline CDR1 and CDR2: SGDLS and YYNGEE. The protocol was immunoSEQ multiplex PCR, while the TCRdb copy is restricted to in-frame clones and leaves out a portion. The sample lists fewer than 500,000 clones, roughly 91% seen once, with approximately 4.3% in the top ten. Treatment: approximately 18 received Ad26.COV2.S at low or high dose, single or two shots; roughly five received placebo; per-sample allocation not given. It was on day 63 after the first vaccine or placebo injection that samples were taken.

This TCR came from a person aged 18-65 years who received the Ad26.COV2.S COVID-19 vaccine or a placebo. The material sequenced was peripheral blood, taken in a trial of Ad26.COV2.S vaccine versus placebo. The chain carries TRBV9 and TRBJ2-3, with a possible D match to TRBD2 (5 bases). The CDR3 coding sequence is TGTGCCAGCAGCGTAGGGCGGGCCGGATCAGATACGCAGTATTTT. It codes for CASSVGRAGSDTQYF.